A selection of T cell receptor beta chains follows, all from one sample in a study of blood T cell repertoires in COVID-19. Method: immunoSEQ multiplex PCR; TCRdb's copy keeps in-frame clones and lacks some. The data hold approximately 260,000 clones, with approximately 88% observed a single time. The sequencing input was peripheral blood. The receptor source for this set is an older woman with COVID-19, enrolled during active disease. CDR3s include the opening cysteine and the closing phenylalanine or tryptophan. Fields, in order: D gene, clone size, V gene, J gene, CDR3 protein, CDR3 DNA. D genes are given only for firm matches. The size of a clone is reported for some rows only, either as once, few or many, or as a class for expanded clones.

>.|.|TRBV5-3|TRBJ1-1
CARSLAGSEADTEAFF
TGTGCCAGAAGCCTCGCGGGCTCCGAGGCGGACACTGAAGCTTTCTTT
>TRBD1|.|TRBV6-2/TRBV6-3|TRBJ2-2
CASSTGTGMPGELFF
TGTGCCAGCAGTACCGGGACAGGGATGCCCGGGGAGCTGTTTTTT
>TRBD1|once|TRBV10-3|TRBJ1-6
CAISDAGTGLSPLHF
TGTGCCATCAGTGATGCCGGGACAGGGCTTTCACCCCTCCACTTT
>.|.|TRBV30|TRBJ2-7
CAWSVLRSYEQYF
TGTGCCTGGAGTGTACTCAGGTCCTACGAGCAGTACTTC
>.|.|TRBV24-1|TRBJ2-7
CATSRQGLDEQYF
TGTGCCACCAGTCGACAGGGACTTGACGAGCAGTACTTC
>TRBD2|once|TRBV7-3|TRBJ2-1
CASSLTSGSYDEQFF
TGTGCCAGCAGCTTGACTAGCGGGAGCTACGATGAGCAGTTCTTC
>TRBD2|.|TRBV7-7|TRBJ2-3
CASSPRLAGADTQYF
TGTGCTAGCAGCCCCAGACTAGCGGGAGCAGATACGCAGTATTTT
>TRBD2|.|TRBV30|TRBJ2-1
CACSELAEGYNEQFF
TGTGCCTGCAGTGAACTAGCGGAGGGGTACAATGAGCAGTTCTTC
>TRBD2|.|TRBV4-3|TRBJ2-1
CASSSVLAGVNYNEQFF
TGCGCCAGCAGTTCAGTACTAGCGGGAGTTAACTACAATGAGCAGTTCTTC
>TRBD1|.|TRBV7-9|TRBJ1-5
CASSLMGTGLSAQHF
TGTGCCAGCAGCTTAATGGGGACAGGGTTATCAGCCCAGCATTTT